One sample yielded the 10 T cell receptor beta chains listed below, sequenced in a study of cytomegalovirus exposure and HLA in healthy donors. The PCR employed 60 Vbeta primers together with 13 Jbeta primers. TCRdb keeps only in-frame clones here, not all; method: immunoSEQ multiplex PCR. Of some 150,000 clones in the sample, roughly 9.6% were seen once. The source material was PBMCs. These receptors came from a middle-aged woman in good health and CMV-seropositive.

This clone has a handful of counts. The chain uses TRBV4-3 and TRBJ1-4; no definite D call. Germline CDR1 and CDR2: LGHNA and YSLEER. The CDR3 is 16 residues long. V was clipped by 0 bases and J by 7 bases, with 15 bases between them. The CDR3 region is CASSQDYRVFGEKLFF. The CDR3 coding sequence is TGCGCCAGCAGCCAAGATTATCGGGTGTTCGGTGAAAAACTGTTTTTT.

The CDR3 reads CASSLSGTGPGELFF. CDR3 nucleotide sequence: TGTGCCAGCAGTTTATCCGGGACAGGGCCCGGGGAGCTGTTTTTT. This chain links TRBV27 with TRBJ2-2, with 9 positions matching TRBD1. V dropped 0 bases and J dropped 6; count of bases not matched to a gene: 2. The CDR3 sequence is 15 residues long. The germline CDR1 and CDR2 sequences are MNHEY and SMNVEV (reference sequence).

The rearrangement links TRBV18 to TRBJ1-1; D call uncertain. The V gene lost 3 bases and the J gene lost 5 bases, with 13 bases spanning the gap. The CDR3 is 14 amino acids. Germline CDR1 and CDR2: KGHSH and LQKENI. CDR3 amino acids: CASSPREELTEAFF. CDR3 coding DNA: TGTGCCAGCTCACCTCGGGAGGAGTTGACTGAAGCTTTCTTT.

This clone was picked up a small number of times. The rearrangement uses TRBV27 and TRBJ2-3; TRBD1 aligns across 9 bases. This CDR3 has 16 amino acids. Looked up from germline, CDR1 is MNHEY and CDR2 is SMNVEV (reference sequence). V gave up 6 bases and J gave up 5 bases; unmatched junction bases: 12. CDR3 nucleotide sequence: TGTGCCAGCAGCGCGTTTACCGGGACAGGGCGAGATACGCAGTATTTT. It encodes CASSAFTGTGRDTQYF.

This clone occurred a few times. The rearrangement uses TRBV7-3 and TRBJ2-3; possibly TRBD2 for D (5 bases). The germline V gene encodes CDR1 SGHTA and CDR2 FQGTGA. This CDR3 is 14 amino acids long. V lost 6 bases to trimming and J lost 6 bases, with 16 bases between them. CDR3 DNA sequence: TGTGCCAGCAGTTCCACGGGCAGAGGGGATACGCAGTATTTT. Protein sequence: CASSSTGRGDTQYF.

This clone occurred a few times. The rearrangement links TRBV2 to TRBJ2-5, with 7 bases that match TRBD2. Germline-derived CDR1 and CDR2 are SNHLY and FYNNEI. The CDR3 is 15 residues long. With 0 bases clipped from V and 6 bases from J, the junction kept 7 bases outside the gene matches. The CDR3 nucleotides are TGTGCCAGCAGTGAAGCGGGGGGGGGTGAGAAGACCCAGTACTTC. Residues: CASSEAGGGEKTQYF.

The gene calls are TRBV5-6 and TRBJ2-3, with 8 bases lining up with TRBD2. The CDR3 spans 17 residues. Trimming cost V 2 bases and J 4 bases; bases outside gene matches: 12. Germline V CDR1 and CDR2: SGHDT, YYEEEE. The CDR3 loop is CASSFPGGANNSDTQYF. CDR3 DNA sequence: TGTGCCAGCAGCTTCCCGGGGGGGGCGAACAACTCAGATACGCAGTATTTT.

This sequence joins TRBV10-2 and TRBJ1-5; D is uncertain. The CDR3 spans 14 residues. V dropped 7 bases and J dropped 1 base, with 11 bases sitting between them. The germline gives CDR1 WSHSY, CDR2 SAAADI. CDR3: CASNEAASNQPQHF. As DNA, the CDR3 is TGCGCCAGCAACGAAGCAGCGAGCAATCAGCCCCAGCATTTT.

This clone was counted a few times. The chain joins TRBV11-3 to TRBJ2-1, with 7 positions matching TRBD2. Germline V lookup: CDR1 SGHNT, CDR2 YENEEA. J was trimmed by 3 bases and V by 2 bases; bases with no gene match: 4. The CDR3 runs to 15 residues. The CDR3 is CASSLRGVGYNEQFF. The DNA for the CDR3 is TGTGCCAGCAGCTTACGGGGGGTAGGCTACAATGAGCAGTTCTTC.

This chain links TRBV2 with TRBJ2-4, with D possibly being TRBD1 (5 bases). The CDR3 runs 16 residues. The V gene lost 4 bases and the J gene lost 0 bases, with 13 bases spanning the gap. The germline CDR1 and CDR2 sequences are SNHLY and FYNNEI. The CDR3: CASSGSRVLAKNIQYF. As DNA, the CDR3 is TGTGCCAGCAGTGGGAGCAGGGTACTAGCCAAAAACATTCAGTACTTC.